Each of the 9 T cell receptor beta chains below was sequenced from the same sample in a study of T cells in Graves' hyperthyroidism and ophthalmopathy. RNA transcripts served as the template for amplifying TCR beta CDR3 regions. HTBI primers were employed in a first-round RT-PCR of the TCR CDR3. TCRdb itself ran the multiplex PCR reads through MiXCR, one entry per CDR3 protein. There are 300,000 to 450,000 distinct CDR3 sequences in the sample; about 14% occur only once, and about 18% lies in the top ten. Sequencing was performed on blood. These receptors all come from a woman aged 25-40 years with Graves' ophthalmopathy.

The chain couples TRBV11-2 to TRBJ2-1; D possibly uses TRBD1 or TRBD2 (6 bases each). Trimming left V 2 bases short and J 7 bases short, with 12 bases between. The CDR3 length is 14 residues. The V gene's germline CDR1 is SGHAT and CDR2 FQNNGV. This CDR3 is CASSLCSGANEQFF. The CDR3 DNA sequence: TGTGCCAGCAGCTTATGTTCGGGGGCTAATGAGCAGTTCTTC.

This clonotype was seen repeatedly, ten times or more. The CDR3 DNA reads TGTGCCAGCAGCTCGCCGTTGATCGGCTCCTACGAGCAGTACTTC. Translating gives CASSSPLIGSYEQYF. The V and J genes are TRBV7-9 and TRBJ2-7; no reliable D call. This CDR3 is built from 15 residues. CDR1 and CDR2 from the germline V gene are SEHNR and FQNEAQ (reference sequence). Trimming removed 4 bases from V and 0 bases from J, with 13 bases in between.

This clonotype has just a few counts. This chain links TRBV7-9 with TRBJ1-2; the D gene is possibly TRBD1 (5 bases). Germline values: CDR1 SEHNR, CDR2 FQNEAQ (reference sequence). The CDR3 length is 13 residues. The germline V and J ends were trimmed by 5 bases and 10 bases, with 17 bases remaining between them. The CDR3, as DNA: TGTGCCAGCAGCGACGAGGACATAAGGTTCTACACCTTC. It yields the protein CASSDEDIRFYTF.

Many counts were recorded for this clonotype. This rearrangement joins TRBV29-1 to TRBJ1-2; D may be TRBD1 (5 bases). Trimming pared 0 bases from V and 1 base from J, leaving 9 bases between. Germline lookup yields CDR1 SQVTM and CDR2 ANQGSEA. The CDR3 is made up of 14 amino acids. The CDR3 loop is CSVEETAINYGYTF. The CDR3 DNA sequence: TGCAGCGTTGAAGAGACAGCTATTAACTATGGCTACACCTTC.

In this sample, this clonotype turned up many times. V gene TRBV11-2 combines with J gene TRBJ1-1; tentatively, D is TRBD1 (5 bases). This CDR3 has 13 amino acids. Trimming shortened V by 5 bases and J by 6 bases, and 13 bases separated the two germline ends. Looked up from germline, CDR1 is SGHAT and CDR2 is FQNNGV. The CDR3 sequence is CASSPWGVAEAFF. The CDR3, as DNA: TGTGCCAGCAGCCCGTGGGGGGTCGCTGAAGCTTTCTTT.

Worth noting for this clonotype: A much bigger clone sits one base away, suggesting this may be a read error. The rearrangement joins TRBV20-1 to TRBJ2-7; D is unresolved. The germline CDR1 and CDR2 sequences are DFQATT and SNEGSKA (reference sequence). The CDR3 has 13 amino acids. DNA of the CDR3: TGCAGTGCTAGAGATTACGAAATCTACGAGCAGCACTTC. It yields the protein CSARDYEIYEQHF.

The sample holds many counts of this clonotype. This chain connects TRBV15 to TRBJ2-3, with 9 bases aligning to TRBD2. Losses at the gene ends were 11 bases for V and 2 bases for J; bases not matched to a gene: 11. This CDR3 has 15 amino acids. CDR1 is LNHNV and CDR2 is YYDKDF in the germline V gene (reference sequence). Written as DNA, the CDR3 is TGTGCCGCCTCGCCAGCGGGGGGATCCACAGATACGCAGTATTTT. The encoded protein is CAASPAGGSTDTQYF.

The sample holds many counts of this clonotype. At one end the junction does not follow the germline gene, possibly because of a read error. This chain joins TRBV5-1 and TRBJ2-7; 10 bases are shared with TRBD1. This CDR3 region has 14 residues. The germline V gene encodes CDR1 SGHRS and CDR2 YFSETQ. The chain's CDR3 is CASSKDRGSFEQYF. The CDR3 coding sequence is TGCGCCAGCAGTAAGGACAGGGGGTCCTTCGAGCAGTACTTC.

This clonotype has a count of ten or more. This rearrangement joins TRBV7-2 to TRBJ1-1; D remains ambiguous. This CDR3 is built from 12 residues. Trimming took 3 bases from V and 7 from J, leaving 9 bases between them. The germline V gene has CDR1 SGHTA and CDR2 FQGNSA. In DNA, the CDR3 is TGTGCCAGCAGCTTTCTGATTGGTGAAGCTTTCTTT. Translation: CASSFLIGEAFF.